The subject of this entry is one T cell receptor (beta chain). Naive CD8+ T cells had a CD45RO-CCR7+CD27+CD95- phenotype. The data originate from a study of CXCR3-negative and CXCR3-positive naive CD8 T cells. Germline CDR1 MDHEN, CDR2 SYDVKM. The CDR3 length is 15 residues. UMI-labeled 5' RACE TRB cDNA libraries were prepared from the cells. TCRdb re-called the 5' RACE reads and shows each CDR3 protein once, DNA omitted. With 90,000 to 95,000 distinct CDR3 sequences in the sample, the ten largest clones hold around 1.5%. The TCR was taken from a human donor in good health. Some clones in this sample may be carry-over from other donors' samples. The V and J genes are TRBV28 and TRBJ1-6. The source material was naive CXCR3- CD8+ T cells from blood. Subset given: CD45RO-CCR7+CD27+CD95- naive CD8+ T cells lacking CXCR3 (TNR3-). The CDR3 protein is CASTFFAADNSPLHF. The variable domain in full, with the rest retrieved from reference TRBV28 and TRBJ1-6, is DVKVTQSSRYLVKRTGEKVFLECVQDMDHENMFWYRQDPGLGLRLIYFSYDVKMKEKGDIPEGYSVSREKKERFSLILESASTNQTSMYLCASTFFAADNSPLHFGNGTRLTVT.